This T cell receptor beta chain was identified during a study of cytomegalovirus exposure and HLA in healthy donors. A multiplex PCR was run with 60 Vbeta primers and 13 Jbeta primers. Sequenced by immunoSEQ multiplex PCR; TCRdb stores in-frame clones only, minus some. The data show 150,000 to 200,000 clones, under 80% seen once. The CDR3 extends over 14 amino acids. Germline V CDR1 and CDR2: SGDLS, YYNGEE. Trimming removed 1 base at V and 5 bases at J, with 12 bases between. The chain has TRBV9 and TRBJ2-5; TRBD1 might be the D (6 bases). The sequence came from a man between 35 and 55 years old in good health and CMV-seronegative. The sample consisted of PBMCs. The DNA of the CDR3 is TGTGCCAGCAGCGTACAGGGGCGCTCGGAGACCCAGTACTTC. Translating it yields CASSVQGRSETQYF.